This is a list of T cell receptor beta chains from one sample in a study of blood T cell repertoires in COVID-19. Profiled with immunoSEQ multiplex PCR; TCRdb holds only in-frame clones, not every one. Seen here are roughly 97,000 clones, roughly four fifths observed once, and the top ten hold about 3.3%. What was sequenced was peripheral blood. The receptors stem from a woman aged 80 or older with active or convalescent COVID-19. Each CDR3 is given with its conserved first and last residue. Each record gives: V gene, clone size, J gene, D gene, CDR3 DNA, CDR3 protein. A D gene is named only where the DNA matches it firmly. Clone sizes are given selectively: once, few, many, or a class where the clone is expanded.

V gene: TRBV6-5; clone size: NA; J gene: TRBJ1-2; D gene: NA; CDR3 DNA: TGTGCCAGCAACGTACAGGGTTTCGATGGCTACACCTTC; CDR3 protein: CASNVQGFDGYTF
V gene: TRBV6-1; clone size: NA; J gene: TRBJ1-6; D gene: TRBD1; CDR3 DNA: TGTGCCAGCAGTGAAACCGGGACAGGGGATCCAAATTCACCCCTCCACTTT; CDR3 protein: CASSETGTGDPNSPLHF
V gene: TRBV1; clone size: NA; J gene: TRBJ1-6; D gene: NA; CDR3 DNA: TGCACCAGCAGCCAAGCTGTGGACAGGCCAAAAAATTCACCCCTCCACTTT; CDR3 protein: CTSSQAVDRPKNSPLHF
V gene: TRBV6-2/TRBV6-3; clone size: few; J gene: TRBJ2-7; D gene: NA; CDR3 DNA: TGTGCCAGCAGTACTAGGGACGAGCAGTACTTC; CDR3 protein: CASSTRDEQYF
V gene: TRBV19; clone size: once; J gene: TRBJ1-2; D gene: TRBD1; CDR3 DNA: TGTGCCAGTAGTATAGAGCTGGGACAGAAATCTGGCTACACCTTC; CDR3 protein: CASSIELGQKSGYTF
V gene: TRBV10-3; clone size: NA; J gene: TRBJ2-1; D gene: TRBD2; CDR3 DNA: TGTGCCATCAACAGCGGGAGTAGTAATGAGCAGTTCTTC; CDR3 protein: CAINSGSSNEQFF
V gene: TRBV6-6; clone size: NA; J gene: TRBJ2-3; D gene: NA; CDR3 DNA: TGTGCCAGCAGGGTTCGGGCAGATACGCAGTATTTT; CDR3 protein: CASRVRADTQYF
V gene: TRBV2; clone size: NA; J gene: TRBJ1-1; D gene: NA; CDR3 DNA: TGTGCCAGCGGTAAGCAGGGCAACGGGGGTGCTGAAGCTTTCTTT; CDR3 protein: CASGKQGNGGAEAFF
V gene: TRBV13; clone size: NA; J gene: TRBJ2-1; D gene: TRBD1; CDR3 DNA: TGTGCCAGCAGCACCCGACAGGGGCTCTCTGGTGAGCAGTTCTTC; CDR3 protein: CASSTRQGLSGEQFF
V gene: TRBV6-6; clone size: NA; J gene: TRBJ1-1; D gene: TRBD1; CDR3 DNA: TGTGCCAGCAGCCAAACAGGGGGCACTGAAGCTTTCTTT; CDR3 protein: CASSQTGGTEAFF
V gene: TRBV10-3; clone size: NA; J gene: TRBJ2-7; D gene: TRBD1; CDR3 DNA: TGTGCCACCAAAGGACCGGGACAGGGTATCAACGAGCAGTACTTC; CDR3 protein: CATKGPGQGINEQYF
V gene: TRBV28; clone size: once; J gene: TRBJ1-5; D gene: TRBD1; CDR3 DNA: TGTGCCAGCAGTTCGACAGGGGGCGGAATGGGCAATCAGCCCCAGCATTTT; CDR3 protein: CASSSTGGGMGNQPQHF
V gene: TRBV28; clone size: NA; J gene: TRBJ1-2; D gene: NA; CDR3 DNA: TGTGCCAGCAGTTTCGGGGGTAGTGGCTACACCTTC; CDR3 protein: CASSFGGSGYTF
V gene: TRBV18; clone size: NA; J gene: TRBJ2-5; D gene: TRBD2; CDR3 DNA: TGTGCCAGCTCACCGTCTGCCGGGGGGGGGACCCAGTACTTC; CDR3 protein: CASSPSAGGGTQYF
V gene: TRBV18; clone size: NA; J gene: TRBJ1-4; D gene: NA; CDR3 DNA: TGTGCCAGCTCACCACCGGTTATGGGCGGGGGAAGCGAAAAACTGTTTTTT; CDR3 protein: CASSPPVMGGGSEKLFF
V gene: TRBV4-1; clone size: NA; J gene: TRBJ2-7; D gene: TRBD1; CDR3 DNA: TGCGCCAGCAGCCGTAGAGGGACTGGGACAGGGCTCTCCGAGCAGTACTTC; CDR3 protein: CASSRRGTGTGLSEQYF
V gene: TRBV19; clone size: NA; J gene: TRBJ1-5; D gene: NA; CDR3 DNA: TGTGCCAGTAGAAACAGGGATTTAGGCAATCAGCCCCAGCATTTT; CDR3 protein: CASRNRDLGNQPQHF
V gene: TRBV11-3; clone size: NA; J gene: TRBJ1-2; D gene: TRBD1; CDR3 DNA: TGTGCCAGCAGCCGGACAGGGAACTATGGCTACACCTTC; CDR3 protein: CASSRTGNYGYTF
V gene: TRBV10-3; clone size: NA; J gene: TRBJ1-2; D gene: TRBD1; CDR3 DNA: TGTGCCGCCCGGACCTCGGCTGGGACAGATACTAATGGCTACACCTTC; CDR3 protein: CAARTSAGTDTNGYTF
V gene: TRBV9; clone size: NA; J gene: TRBJ1-2; D gene: NA; CDR3 DNA: TGTGCCAGCAGCGTAGCTATTAATAGTGCGGGAGGAGGCGGCTACACCTTC; CDR3 protein: CASSVAINSAGGGGYTF
V gene: TRBV30; clone size: NA; J gene: TRBJ1-4; D gene: TRBD1; CDR3 DNA: TGTGCCTGGGGGACAGGGTGGAGTGAAAAACTGTTTTTT; CDR3 protein: CAWGTGWSEKLFF
V gene: TRBV10-3; clone size: once; J gene: TRBJ2-1; D gene: NA; CDR3 DNA: TGTGCCATCAGTGACCTCTATTCGGGTGGTTTCTTC; CDR3 protein: CAISDLYSGGFF
V gene: TRBV2; clone size: NA; J gene: TRBJ1-2; D gene: TRBD1; CDR3 DNA: TGTGCCAGCAGTGAATTGTTTACAGGGGGAAATGGCTACACCTTC; CDR3 protein: CASSELFTGGNGYTF
V gene: TRBV6-5; clone size: NA; J gene: TRBJ2-3; D gene: NA; CDR3 DNA: TGTGCCAGCAGTTACTCGCTACGGGGGGCCGTAGATACGCAGTATTTT; CDR3 protein: CASSYSLRGAVDTQYF
V gene: TRBV6-6; clone size: NA; J gene: TRBJ1-4; D gene: TRBD1; CDR3 DNA: TGTGCCAGCAGTGGGGACAGGCAGGCCAGGAGTGAAAAACTGTTTTTT; CDR3 protein: CASSGDRQARSEKLFF
V gene: TRBV6-5; clone size: NA; J gene: TRBJ1-3; D gene: NA; CDR3 DNA: TGTGCCAGCAGTTACGAACCAGGCTCTGGAAACACCATATATTTT; CDR3 protein: CASSYEPGSGNTIYF
V gene: TRBV5-1; clone size: NA; J gene: TRBJ2-5; D gene: NA; CDR3 DNA: TGCGCCAGCAGTAATACAGGGTGGGAGACCCAGTACTTC; CDR3 protein: CASSNTGWETQYF
V gene: TRBV5-4; clone size: NA; J gene: TRBJ1-3; D gene: NA; CDR3 DNA: TGTGCCACCGGGGTGGCAACCTCTGGAAACACCATATATTTT; CDR3 protein: CATGVATSGNTIYF
V gene: TRBV27; clone size: NA; J gene: TRBJ2-2; D gene: NA; CDR3 DNA: TGTGCCAGCAGTTTAGGAGGTCGGGAGCTGTTTTTT; CDR3 protein: CASSLGGRELFF
V gene: TRBV28; clone size: few; J gene: TRBJ2-7; D gene: NA; CDR3 DNA: TGTGCCAGCAGTCGAGGACTCGTAAACTACGAGCAGTACTTC; CDR3 protein: CASSRGLVNYEQYF
V gene: TRBV5-1; clone size: NA; J gene: TRBJ1-2; D gene: NA; CDR3 DNA: TGCGCCAGCAGCTTAATAGAAGGGGCAGATGGCTACACCTTC; CDR3 protein: CASSLIEGADGYTF
V gene: TRBV6-5; clone size: NA; J gene: TRBJ2-3; D gene: TRBD2; CDR3 DNA: TGTGCCAGCGTCAAGCGGGGGGCCGCAGATACGCAGTATTTT; CDR3 protein: CASVKRGAADTQYF
V gene: TRBV7-8; clone size: NA; J gene: TRBJ2-1; D gene: NA; CDR3 DNA: TGTGCCAGCAGGGCGGGTGCCTATAATGAGCAGTTCTTC; CDR3 protein: CASRAGAYNEQFF